This T cell receptor beta chain was sequenced in a study of shared clonotypes between healthy human individuals. The authors divided CD4+ cells into CD45RA+ naive and CD45RA-negative memory subsets. Profiled with immunoSEQ multiplex PCR; TCRdb holds only in-frame clones, not every one. Of over 2 million clones listed, roughly 94% are singletons. The CDR3 runs 14 residues. V was trimmed by 0 bases and J by 4 bases, leaving 9 bases between them. CDR1 is MGHRA and CDR2 is YSYEKL in the germline V gene. The TCR was taken from a man between 18 and 35 years old in good health. The material sequenced was naive CD4+ T cells sorted from blood. Subset in this sample: CD45RA+ positively selected. This sequence joins TRBV4-1 and TRBJ1-2; no clear D. The CDR3 bases are TGCGCCAGCAGCCAAGATGTAACCTCCTATGGCTACACCTTC. This encodes CASSQDVTSYGYTF.